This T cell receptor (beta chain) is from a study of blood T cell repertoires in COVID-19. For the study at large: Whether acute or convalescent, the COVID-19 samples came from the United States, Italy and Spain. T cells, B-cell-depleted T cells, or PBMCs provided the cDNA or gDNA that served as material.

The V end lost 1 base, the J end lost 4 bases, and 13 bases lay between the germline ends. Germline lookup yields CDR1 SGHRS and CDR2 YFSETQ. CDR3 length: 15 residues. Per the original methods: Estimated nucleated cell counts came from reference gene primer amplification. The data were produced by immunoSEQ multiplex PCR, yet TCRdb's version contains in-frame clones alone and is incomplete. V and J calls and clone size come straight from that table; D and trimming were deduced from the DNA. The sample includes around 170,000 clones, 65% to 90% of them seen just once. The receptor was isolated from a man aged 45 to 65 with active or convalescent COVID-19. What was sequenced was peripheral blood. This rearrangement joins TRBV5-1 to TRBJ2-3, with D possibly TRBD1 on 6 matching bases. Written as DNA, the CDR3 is TGCGCCAGCAGCTTGCAGGGGCCCTCTGCAGATACGCAGTATTTT. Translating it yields CASSLQGPSADTQYF.